The T cell receptor beta chain under discussion was sequenced for a study of graft-versus-host responses after intestinal transplantation. Overall study: Recipients across the board were started on anti-thymocyte globulin induction, then kept on tacrolimus and steroids for 2 to 4 years. Study-level findings and limits: The study associated peak circulating GvH clone levels with early post-transplant HvG declines. High graft-versus-host to host-versus-graft clonal ratios were seen in allografts of patients with graft-donor T cell macrochimerism. GvH clones surfaced in recipient marrow, some emerging earlier in ileum or blood.

The CDR3 extends over 15 amino acids. A word on this clone: What it binds is not known.

Sequencing used immunoSEQ multiplex PCR; TCRdb keeps in-frame clones, though not all of them. The sample has over 100,000 clones, 93% seen once; the top ten hold approximately 1%. The sample in question was unstimulated CD8+ T cells sorted from spleen or lymph node cells, obtained before transplant. This receptor was identified in a human donor who was the organ donor for an intestinal transplant. The chain uses TRBV21-1 and TRBJ2-1; TRBD1 was called by the table and not checked on the DNA. TRBV21-1 is designated a pseudogene. CDR3 in amino acids: CASSKPQGFVNEQFF. CDR3 coding DNA: TGTGCCAGCAGCAAACCGCAGGGGTTTGTCAATGAGCAGTTCTTC.